The clone carrying this T cell receptor (beta chain) was seen a handful of times. Its antigen is unknown. J lost 3 bases, V lost 1 base, and 7 bases had no gene match. The CDR3 is made up of 17 amino acids. CDR1 SGHRS and CDR2 YFSETQ come from the germline V gene. Primers: 60 Vbeta forward and 13 Jbeta reverse. Libraries were prepared by immunoSEQ multiplex PCR; TCRdb keeps only in-frame clonotypes and omits some of them. The sample yields about 150,000 clones, approximately 68% seen once. This entry belongs to a study of cytomegalovirus exposure and HLA in healthy donors. General study findings and limits: Association of 16,951 TCR beta sequences with HLA alleles was found at 0.05 false discovery rate in a later analysis. The study dropped some indistinguishable V segments, TRBV6-2 and TRBV6-3 among them. Analyses of presence and absence presupposed an approximately uniform sequencing depth across donors.

The sequence came from a man between 60 and 70 years old in good health and CMV-seronegative. The material sequenced was PBMCs. The chain has TRBV5-1 and TRBJ1-4; TRBD1 matches at 9 bases. The CDR3 sequence is CASSLTPRQGANEKLFF. DNA of the CDR3: TGCGCCAGCAGCTTGACCCCCCGACAGGGGGCTAATGAAAAACTGTTTTTT.